What follows are 27 T cell receptor beta chains derived from one specimen sequenced in a study of blood T cell repertoires in COVID-19. The assay was immunoSEQ multiplex PCR, and TCRdb's table has in-frame clones only and misses some. Counted here are 390,000 or so clones, around 87% occurring once; the ten biggest clones make up more than 9%. Sequencing input: peripheral blood. These receptors originate from a woman aged 25 to 39 with COVID-19, enrolled during active disease.

V gene TRBV5-1 combines with J gene TRBJ2-7; 13 positions agree with TRBD2. The V and J ends lost 4 bases and 2 bases, in that order; junction bases with no gene match: 3. The germline gives CDR1 SGHRS, CDR2 YFSETQ. The CDR3 has 15 residues. CDR3 residues: CASSEGLAGAYEQYF. Written as DNA, the CDR3 is TGCGCCAGCAGCGAAGGACTAGCGGGAGCCTACGAGCAGTACTTC.

This chain links TRBV6-6 with TRBJ1-1; D call uncertain. The V end lost 4 bases, the J end lost 0 bases, and 15 bases lay between the germline ends. This CDR3 has 16 residues. Germline CDR1 is MNHNY and CDR2 is SVGAGI (reference sequence). The CDR3: CASSLTGRGMNTEAFF. The CDR3 DNA is TGTGCCAGCAGTTTGACCGGGAGAGGTATGAACACTGAAGCTTTCTTT.

The chain carries TRBV15 and TRBJ1-1, with D possibly TRBD1 on 6 matching bases. The CDR3 spans 14 residues. The V gene lost 3 bases and the J gene lost 6 bases, with 14 bases spanning the gap. Germline V gene lookup returns CDR1 LNHNV and CDR2 YYDKDF (reference sequence). The CDR3 sequence is CATSRPGVEAEAFF. The CDR3 DNA is TGTGCCACCAGCAGGCCAGGGGTTGAAGCTGAAGCTTTCTTT.

This chain links TRBV19 with TRBJ2-7; the match to TRBD2 covers 12 bases. With 5 bases clipped from V and 6 bases from J, the junction kept 8 bases outside the gene matches. This CDR3 is 15 amino acids long. From germline, CDR1 is LNHDA and CDR2 SQIVND (reference sequence). The CDR3 DNA is TGTGCCAGTAGTCTGGGACTAGCGGGTCCCTCCGAGCAGTACTTC. This gives the protein CASSLGLAGPSEQYF. The whole variable domain, remainder taken from reference TRBV19 and TRBJ2-7, is DGGITQSPKYLFRKEGQNVTLSCEQNLNHDAMYWYRQDPGQGLRLIYYSQIVNDFQKGDIAEGYSVSREKKESFPLTVTSAQKNPTAFYLCASSLGLAGPSEQYFGPGTRLTVT.

The table lists this clone with a few counts. The same CDR3 is also encoded by other DNA sequences in this sample. The chain is built from TRBV5-1 and TRBJ2-1; D gene unclear. The V and J ends lost 0 bases and 0 bases respectively, with 7 bases between them. This CDR3 comprises 15 residues. Germline CDR1 is SGHRS and CDR2 is YFSETQ. The CDR3 DNA is TGCGCCAGCAGCTTGGTGTCGGGCTCCTACAATGAGCAGTTCTTC. This codes for CASSLVSGSYNEQFF.

The chain couples TRBV27 to TRBJ2-1; the match to TRBD2 covers 8 bases. Germline loops: CDR1 MNHEY, CDR2 SMNVEV (reference sequence). This CDR3 has 14 amino acids. The V gene end was trimmed by 3 bases and the J gene end by 10 bases; junction bases not matched to a gene: 8. The CDR3 region is CASSLASGSREQFF. The CDR3 nucleotides are TGTGCCAGCAGTTTGGCCAGCGGGAGTAGGGAGCAGTTCTTC.

J is TRBJ1-2 and V is TRBV6-5, with D perhaps TRBD1 (6 bases). CDR3 length equals 12 residues. CDR1 and CDR2 from the germline V gene are MNHEY and SVGAGI. V lost 4 bases to trimming and J lost 6 bases, with 9 bases between them. In nucleotides, the CDR3 is TGTGCCAGCAGTTTCTCAGGGGATGGCTACACCTTC. Its protein product is CASSFSGDGYTF.

The sample holds a few counts of this clone. J is TRBJ1-5 and V is TRBV28; D gene ambiguous. The CDR3 is 14 amino acids. V lost 6 bases and J lost 7, with 16 bases in between. Germline V gene sequence: CDR1 MDHEN, CDR2 SYDVKM. CDR3 sequence reads: CASSPGGGNQPQHF. The CDR3 DNA sequence: TGTGCCAGCAGCCCGGGAGGAGGGAACCAGCCCCAGCATTTT.

The table lists this clone with a few counts. CDR3 protein: CASRGTGGVYGYTF. As DNA, the CDR3 is TGTGCCAGCCGAGGGACAGGGGGCGTCTATGGCTACACCTTC. V is TRBV27 and J is TRBJ1-2, with 12 bases matching TRBD1. The CDR3 spans 14 residues. Germline trimming cut 8 bases from V and 4 bases from J; bases unmatched to any gene: 5. Germline V gene data show CDR1 as MNHEY and CDR2 as SMNVEV (reference sequence).

The chain links TRBV30 to TRBJ2-3; D possibly corresponds to TRBD2 (5 bases). This CDR3 region has 14 residues. V was pared by 5 bases and J by 4 bases, with 16 bases between. CDR1 is GTSNPN, CDR2 SVGIG, per germline (reference sequence). The CDR3 DNA reads as TGTGCCTGGCGGGAAGACCTAAAAGCAGATACGCAGTATTTT. This gives the protein CAWREDLKADTQYF. The whole variable domain, remainder taken from reference TRBV30 and TRBJ2-3, is SQTIHQWPATLVQPVGSPLSLECTVEGTSNPNLYWYRQAAGRGLQLLFYSVGIGQISSEVPQNLSASRPQDRQFILSSKKLLLSDSGFYLCAWREDLKADTQYFGPGTRLTVL.

This chain connects TRBV6-6 to TRBJ2-7; 8 nucleotides agree with TRBD2. The CDR3 has 14 amino acids. Germline V gene sequence: CDR1 MNHNY, CDR2 SVGAGI (reference sequence). V was clipped by 5 bases and J by 0 bases; unmatched bases: 3. The CDR3: CASSPGTSSYEQYF. The CDR3 nucleotides are TGTGCCAGCAGTCCCGGGACTAGCTCCTACGAGCAGTACTTC.

V and J are TRBV3-1 (or the pseudogene TRBV3-2) and TRBJ2-2; D is perhaps TRBD2 (5 bases). Trimming stripped 4 bases from V and 8 bases from J, with 14 bases between. The V gene's germline CDR1 is LGHDT and CDR2 YNNKEL (reference sequence). This CDR3 region has 14 residues. CDR3 DNA sequence: TGTGCCAGCAGCCTAAGCGGCTCTTCGGGGGAGCTGTTTTTT. The encoded protein is CASSLSGSSGELFF.

This sequence joins TRBV4-3 and TRBJ1-4; tentative D call: TRBD1 (6 bases). The V gene's germline CDR1 is LGHNA and CDR2 YSLEER. V dropped 1 base and J dropped 10 bases, with 7 bases sitting between them. The CDR3 consists of 12 residues. The CDR3 protein is CASSQVGGKLFF. The CDR3 coding sequence is TGCGCCAGCAGCCAAGTAGGGGGAAAACTGTTTTTT.

The chain uses TRBV21-1 and TRBJ2-1; the table gives TRBD2 as D, unverified against the DNA. TRBV21-1 is designated a pseudogene. The CDR3 has 12 amino acids. CDR3 DNA sequence: TGTGCCAGCAGCAGCAGCGGCAATGAGCAGTTCTTC. Protein product: CASSSSGNEQFF.

The rearrangement uses TRBV6-5 and TRBJ1-5; D might be TRBD1 (6 bases). The CDR3 runs 15 residues. V gave up 6 bases and J gave up 0 bases, with 12 bases separating them. The germline V gene encodes CDR1 MNHEY and CDR2 SVGAGI. The CDR3 reads CASRVQGYSNQPQHF. In DNA, the CDR3 is TGTGCCAGCAGGGTACAGGGTTATAGCAATCAGCCCCAGCATTTT.

V usage is TRBV4-2 and J usage is TRBJ2-5; TRBD1 agrees at 9 bases. V shed 4 bases, J shed 0 bases, and the junction held 3 bases outside the gene matches. The CDR3 covers 15 residues. Germline-derived CDR1 and CDR2 are LGHNA and YNFKEQ. CDR3 sequence (DNA): TGTGCCAGCAGCCTCCGGGACAGGGACCAAGAGACCCAGTACTTC. Translated, it gives CASSLRDRDQETQYF.

This clone has a single count. This chain joins TRBV19 and TRBJ2-1; 10 positions match TRBD2. Germline CDR1 LNHDA, CDR2 SQIVND (reference sequence). The CDR3 length is 19 residues. The J segment lost 0 bases and the V segment lost 5 bases, leaving 13 bases of the junction unmatched. The CDR3 sequence is CASSLNPLAGEVSYNEQFF. The CDR3 DNA reads TGTGCCAGTAGTCTAAACCCCCTAGCGGGAGAGGTCTCCTACAATGAGCAGTTCTTC.

This clone was observed a few times. The chain links TRBV5-4 to TRBJ2-7, with TRBD2 matching over 15 bases. CDR1 and CDR2 from the germline V gene are SGHNT and YYREEE (reference sequence). The CDR3 consists of 14 residues. The trim removed 4 bases at V and 7 bases at J, leaving 3 bases unmatched. CDR3 DNA sequence: TGTGCCAGCAGCAAGGGACTAGCGGGAGGAGAGCAGTACTTC. Amino acids: CASSKGLAGGEQYF.

This chain links TRBV7-9 with TRBJ2-4; 7 positions match TRBD1. J gave up 2 bases and V 6 bases, and 13 bases lay outside the gene matches. The CDR3 extends over 17 amino acids. CDR1 and CDR2 from the germline V gene are SEHNR and FQNEAQ (reference sequence). Here the CDR3 reads CASSPPDRLGSKNIQYF. CDR3 in DNA: TGTGCCAGCAGTCCCCCGGACAGGTTGGGATCCAAAAACATTCAGTACTTC. The full variable domain, its missing parts supplied by reference TRBV7-9 and TRBJ2-4, is DTGVSQNPRHKITKRGQNVTFRCDPISEHNRLYWYRQTLGQGPEFLTYFQNEAQLEKSRLLSDRFSAERPKGSFSTLEIQRTEQGDSAMYLCASSPPDRLGSKNIQYFGAGTRLSVL.

V gene TRBV5-1 combines with J gene TRBJ2-7; D is perhaps TRBD2 (6 bases). V lost 0 bases, J lost 2 bases, and 6 bases lay in between. The CDR3 extends over 13 amino acids. CDR1 is SGHRS, CDR2 YFSETQ, per germline. This CDR3 reads CASSLGEAYEQYF. The DNA of the CDR3 is TGCGCCAGCAGCTTGGGGGAGGCCTACGAGCAGTACTTC.

This clone was counted a single time. V and J are TRBV7-9 and TRBJ1-4; TRBD1 aligns across 7 bases. The germline V gene has CDR1 SEHNR and CDR2 FQNEAQ (reference sequence). Trimming removed 1 base from V and 8 bases from J; junction bases left unmatched: 1. CDR3 length: 13 residues. CDR3 sequence (DNA): TGTGCCAGCAGCTTAGGACAGGGAGAAAAACTGTTTTTT. It encodes CASSLGQGEKLFF.

The sample holds one count of this clone. The chain employs TRBV9 and TRBJ2-7; 8 nucleotides match TRBD1. Per the germline V gene, CDR1 is SGDLS and CDR2 is YYNGEE. Trimming took 2 bases from V and 2 from J; bases not matched to a gene: 9. The CDR3 has 16 residues. The CDR3 reads CASSVAPGQVTYEQYF. CDR3 nucleotides: TGTGCCAGCAGCGTCGCCCCGGGACAGGTAACCTACGAGCAGTACTTC.

This rearrangement joins TRBV24-1 to TRBJ2-2; D gene uncertain. This CDR3 comprises 15 residues. V gave up 3 bases and J gave up 2 bases, with 9 bases separating them. Germline V gene lookup returns CDR1 KGHDR and CDR2 SFDVKD. The CDR3 region has the DNA TGTGCCACCAGTGATAGGCAGGTTAACACCGGGGAGCTGTTTTTT. Protein: CATSDRQVNTGELFF.

V gene TRBV5-4 combines with J gene TRBJ1-2; 11 bases match TRBD1. The junction had 9 bases not matched to a gene; V was cut back by 4 bases and J by 4 bases. The CDR3 runs 16 residues. Looked up from germline, CDR1 is SGHNT and CDR2 is YYREEE (reference sequence). CDR3 protein: CASSIPGQGESYGYTF. CDR3 bases: TGTGCCAGCAGCATCCCGGGACAGGGGGAGTCCTATGGCTACACCTTC.

This clone was picked up a small number of times. The DNA of the CDR3 is TGTGCCAGCAGCCCAATCCAAACTAGTTCTGCCGAGCAGTACTTC. This gives the protein CASSPIQTSSAEQYF. The chain has TRBV6-5 and TRBJ2-7, with a possible D match to TRBD2 (5 bases). Trimming pared 6 bases from V and 6 bases from J, leaving 21 bases between. The CDR3 has 15 amino acids. Germline CDR1 MNHEY, CDR2 SVGAGI.

CDR3 in amino acids: CASSPSGPLTGYEQYF. The CDR3 nucleotides are TGTGCCAGCAGCCCCTCGGGTCCCCTTACGGGGTACGAGCAGTACTTC. The chain joins TRBV5-4 to TRBJ2-7; maybe TRBD2 (5 bases). Germline-derived CDR1 and CDR2 are SGHNT and YYREEE (reference sequence). The CDR3 contains 16 residues. V was trimmed by 4 bases and J by 4 bases, leaving 21 bases between them.

This clone showed up just once. This chain links TRBV19 with TRBJ1-4, with no clear D. V lost 5 bases and J lost 0, with 13 bases in between. This CDR3 has 16 residues. Germline V gene data show CDR1 as LNHDA and CDR2 as SQIVND (reference sequence). The CDR3, as DNA: TGTGCCAGTAGTCCCCGGACGGGAACAACTAATGAAAAACTGTTTTTT. Its translation: CASSPRTGTTNEKLFF.